The 15 T cell receptor beta chains below come from one sample, sequenced in a study of blood T cells in healthy people across ages (dated by TCRdb to about 2015). Library method: 5' RACE. The listed sequencing device is Illumina HiSeq 2500. A second about 7 to 12 cycle PCR used a sample-barcoded 5' primer and a J-beta primer mix. TCRdb passed the public sequencing reads through fastp at Q25 and MiXCR, retaining productive beta sequences. CDR3 protein sequences are deduplicated, and each keeps its most common genes and DNA. Recorded for this sample are 700,000 to 950,000 distinct CDR3 sequences; about 42% of them occurred a single time. The ten top clones hold 20% to 25% of the sample. Source material: blood. All receptors derive from a woman aged 55-70 years in good health.

This clonotype was seen more than once but under ten times. A much larger clone differs by one base, so this may be a read error. In DNA form, the CDR3 reads TGTGCCACCGGAAGAGAGGGTATGGAGACCCAGTACTTC. Encoded protein: CATGREGMETQYF. This chain joins TRBV10-3 and TRBJ2-7; the D gene is possibly TRBD2 (5 bases). The DNA end is more similar to TRBJ2-5, so the J call may be wrong. This CDR3 is 13 amino acids long. CDR1 and CDR2 (germline): ENHRY, SYGVKD.

As DNA, the CDR3 is TGCAGCGTCCGGCGGGCGGTGAACACTGAAGCTTTCTTT. This gives the protein CSVRRAVNTEAFF. This chain uses TRBV29-1 with TRBJ1-1; D remains ambiguous. CDR1 is SQVTM, CDR2 ANQGSEA, per germline. Trimming took 6 bases from V and 0 from J, leaving 11 bases between them. This CDR3 spans 13 amino acids.

This clonotype has only a few counts. This chain connects TRBV6-1 to TRBJ2-3; D may be TRBD1 (5 bases). CDR3 size: 15 residues. Germline CDR1 and CDR2: MNHNS and SASEGT. V was shortened by 1 base and J by 4 bases, with 12 bases between the two germline ends. The CDR3 sequence is CASSEVRAGPDTQYF. CDR3 coding DNA: TGTGCCAGCAGTGAAGTCAGGGCAGGGCCAGATACGCAGTATTTT.

The chain links TRBV28 to TRBJ1-1; no firm D call. The CDR3 runs 14 residues. Germline CDR1 is MDHEN and CDR2 is SYDVKM. Trimming removed 6 bases from V and 1 base from J, with 12 bases in between. CDR3 protein: CASRNTLGNTEAFF. The CDR3 DNA follows: TGTGCCAGCAGGAACACCTTGGGGAACACTGAAGCTTTCTTT.

The chain uses TRBV29-1 and TRBJ1-2; D is undetermined. There are 13 residues in the CDR3. V lost 1 base to trimming and J lost 1 base, with 7 bases between them. Germline assignment: CDR1 SQVTM and CDR2 ANQGSEA. Here the CDR3 DNA reads TGCAGCGTTGAAGGGATGATTAACTATGGCTACACCTTC. It translates to CSVEGMINYGYTF.

As concerns this clonotype: A much larger clone lies a single base off, so this may be a read error. In this CDR3 the conserved last residue, phenylalanine or tryptophan, is missing, so a read error is likely. This chain connects TRBV7-2 to TRBJ2-1; 10 nucleotides agree with TRBD1. V was pared by 3 bases and J by 7 bases, with 0 bases of the junction left unmatched. The CDR3 totals 13 residues. Germline lookup yields CDR1 SGHTA and CDR2 FQGNSA. CDR3 DNA sequence: TGTGCCAGCAGCTTGGGACAGGGGAATGAGCAGTTCTTG. It translates to CASSLGQGNEQFL.

A few counts support this clonotype. The chain recombines TRBV6-1 with TRBJ2-7, with D perhaps given as TRBD1 or TRBD2 (9 bases each). With 9 bases removed from V and 0 bases from J, the gap between germline ends came to 24 bases. CDR3 length: 17 residues. In germline, CDR1 is MNHNS, CDR2 SASEGT. The CDR3 DNA reads TGTGCCAGTCGGGACAGGGAAATAGCGGGGGACTCCTACGAGCAGTACTTC. Its translation is CASRDREIAGDSYEQYF.

A remark on this clonotype: This sequence may be a read error, since a much larger clone differs from it by one base. The chain joins TRBV7-6 to TRBJ2-5; 10 positions match TRBD2. This CDR3 is built from 15 residues. Trimming cost V 1 base and J 11 bases; bases outside gene matches: 10. Germline V gene sequence: CDR1 SGHVS, CDR2 FNYEAQ. The CDR3 loop is CASSLVPSGGNEQYF. The CDR3 DNA sequence: TGTGCCAGCAGCTTAGTGCCTAGCGGGGGCAATGAGCAGTACTTC.

The chain is built from TRBV6-6 and TRBJ2-3; 9 bases match TRBD2. J was trimmed by 4 bases and V by 2 bases; bases with no gene match: 4. The CDR3 is made up of 15 amino acids. Germline V gives CDR1 MNHNY, CDR2 SVGAGI (reference sequence). The CDR3 sequence is CASSYGREGADTQYF. The DNA for the CDR3 is TGTGCCAGCAGTTACGGGCGGGAGGGAGCAGATACGCAGTATTTT.

This clonotype turned up a few times. The V and J genes are TRBV2 and TRBJ1-4; D remains unclear. Germline values: CDR1 SNHLY, CDR2 FYNNEI. This CDR3 has 14 residues. V was shortened by 11 bases and J by 2 bases, with 15 bases between the two germline ends. CDR3 region: CACRREWTNEKLFF. The CDR3 DNA sequence: TGTGCCTGCCGCCGGGAGTGGACTAATGAAAAACTGTTTTTT.

The chain links TRBV20-1 to TRBJ2-5, with TRBD2 as a possible D gene (5 bases). The V end lost 6 bases, the J end lost 1 base, and 18 bases lay between the germline ends. Looked up from germline, CDR1 is DFQATT and CDR2 is SNEGSKA (reference sequence). The CDR3 totals 15 residues. The CDR3 nucleotides read TGCAGTGCACCTGGACGGGGTGGCTTCCAAGAGACCCAGTACTTC. Translated, it gives CSAPGRGGFQETQYF.

In DNA form, the CDR3 reads TGTGCCAGCAGCACCGGGACAGGGGGAAAGGACGAGCAGTACTTC. Amino acid sequence: CASSTGTGGKDEQYF. The chain carries TRBV6-1 and TRBJ2-7; 11 nucleotides line up with TRBD1. Trimming at V came to 6 bases and at J to 5 bases, leaving 9 bases not matched to a gene. Germline V gene lookup returns CDR1 MNHNS and CDR2 SASEGT. The CDR3 contains 15 residues.

This clonotype was observed a few times. The V gene is TRBV9, the J gene TRBJ2-1, with TRBD1 identical over 8 bases. There are 15 residues in the CDR3. Germline CDR1 SGDLS, CDR2 YYNGEE. Trimming at V came to 0 bases and at J to 3 bases, leaving 2 bases not matched to a gene. The CDR3 DNA reads TGTGCCAGCAGCGTAGAAACAGGGGGCTACAATGAGCAGTTCTTC. This codes for CASSVETGGYNEQFF.

J is TRBJ2-1 and V is TRBV5-1, with D uncertain. The V end was cut by 0 bases, the J end by 8 bases, with 9 bases between. Germline V gene data show CDR1 as SGHRS and CDR2 as YFSETQ. The CDR3 runs 13 residues. The CDR3 reads CASSLVFWDEQFF. The CDR3 DNA sequence: TGCGCCAGCAGCTTGGTTTTCTGGGATGAGCAGTTCTTC.

In its sample, this clonotype was seen many times. This chain uses TRBV29-1 with TRBJ2-7; a weak D match, TRBD2 (6 bases). The CDR3 covers 13 residues. The V and J ends lost 3 bases and 3 bases respectively, with 12 bases between them. Germline V CDR1 and CDR2: SQVTM, ANQGSEA. The CDR3 DNA sequence: TGCAGCGTTGAGGGCCTGGGGGGCTACGAGCAGTACTTC. Protein product: CSVEGLGGYEQYF.